This T cell receptor (beta chain) was documented in a study of blood T cell repertoires in COVID-19. Study at large: Sites in the United States, Italy and Spain provided acute and convalescent COVID-19 samples. PBMCs, B-cell-depleted T cells, or T cells were the source of the cDNA or gDNA that made up the material.

CDR1 is SGHRS and CDR2 is YFSETQ in the germline V gene. The CDR3 runs 14 residues. V dropped 4 bases and J dropped 10; count of bases not matched to a gene: 12. In the study's own analysis: The assay estimated nucleated cells by amplifying reference gene primers. Here immunoSEQ multiplex PCR was the method, and the copy in TCRdb shows in-frame clones only, minus some. D and trimming come from the DNA, and the V and J calls and clone size come from that table. The sample contains approximately 170,000 clones, 86% of which appear only once. The specimen sequenced was peripheral blood. This receptor was taken from a woman older than 75 in a cohort sampled during active or convalescent COVID-19. This chain connects TRBV5-1 to TRBJ1-1, with TRBD1 identical over 8 bases. The CDR3 spells CASSPSGQAGVAFF. DNA of the CDR3: TGCGCCAGCAGCCCCTCGGGACAGGCGGGAGTAGCTTTCTTT.